A selection of T cell receptor beta chains follows, all from one sample in a study of circulating CD8 cells and anti-PD-1 response in melanoma. Using its own MiXCR run on the reads, TCRdb lists one record per CDR3 protein. The repertoire holds 520 or so distinct CDR3 sequences, with about 10% as singletons. The material was CD8+ T cells from PBMCs, obtained at baseline or after one month of anti-PD-1 therapy (not recorded which). The receptors shown here come from a human donor with melanoma. Both conserved end residues are part of each CDR3. Fields, in order: D gene, J gene, clone size, V gene, CDR3 DNA, CDR3 protein. The D gene is left open where the match is weak. Not every row has a clone size; where given, it reads once, few, many or a size class.

TRBD2,TRBJ2-5,-,TRBV7-2,TGTGCCAGCGGCTTAGCTCTCGGTGCGGGGGGGCCTTTTGGGACCCAGTACTTC,CASGLALGAGGPFGTQYF
TRBD2,TRBJ2-1,medium-sized,TRBV6-5,TGTGCCAGCAGTTACAGCCTAGCGGGGGAAAGTGAGCAGTTCTTC,CASSYSLAGESEQFF
TRBD1,TRBJ2-7,large,TRBV28,TGTGCCAGCAGTTCCGACAGGGGCGAGCAGTACTTC,CASSSDRGEQYF
-,TRBJ2-1,large,TRBV19,TGTGCCAGTAGTATAGGGCGCAATGAGCAGTTCTTC,CASSIGRNEQFF
TRBD1,TRBJ2-7,once,TRBV10-3,TGTGGCATCATTGACAGGGATACGCAGTACTTC,CGIIDRDTQYF
-,TRBJ2-1,large,TRBV19,TGTGCCAGTAGTATAGCGAGAAATGAGCAGTTCTTC,CASSIARNEQFF
-,TRBJ2-2,medium-sized,TRBV9,TGTGCCAGCAGCGTACCCGGCGGGGAGCTGTTTTTT,CASSVPGGELFF
TRBD1,TRBJ1-1,medium-sized,TRBV12-3/TRBV12-4,TGTGCCAGGGAACAGGGGTCTTTAACTGAAGCTTTCTTT,CAREQGSLTEAFF
-,TRBJ2-7,large,TRBV5-1,TGCGCCAGCAGCCCGGGATCCTACACGGGCTACGAGCAGTACTTC,CASSPGSYTGYEQYF
-,TRBJ2-1,medium-sized,TRBV12-3/TRBV12-4,TGTGCCAGCAGTTTGAGTTACGGGGGCCAAGAGCAGTTCTTC,CASSLSYGGQEQFF
TRBD1,TRBJ2-7,-,TRBV24-1,TGTGCCACCAGTGGAGACAGGGACGACTACGAGCAGTACTTC,CATSGDRDDYEQYF
-,TRBJ1-1,-,TRBV19,TGTGCCAGTAGTATAGGGAGGGGAAACACTGACGCTTTCTTT,CASSIGRGNTDAFF
-,TRBJ2-3,large,TRBV11-2,TGTGCCAGCAGAGGGCTGGGTGCAGATACGCAGTATTTT,CASRGLGADTQYF
TRBD1,TRBJ1-2,large,TRBV19,TGTGCCAGTAATCGAGACGGACAGGGGATAAACTATGGCTACACCTTC,CASNRDGQGINYGYTF
TRBD1,TRBJ1-3,-,TRBV5-6,TGTGCCAGCAGTGCCGGACAGGGGAATCGTGCCATATATTTT,CASSAGQGNRAIYF
-,TRBJ2-7,medium-sized,TRBV9,TGTGCCAGCAGCGTAGTTCCCTCCTACGAGCAGTACTTC,CASSVVPSYEQYF
-,TRBJ1-1,medium-sized,TRBV7-8,TGTGCCAGCAGCTTTCACAGGGTTGCGGCTTTCTTT,CASSFHRVAAFF
TRBD1,TRBJ2-2,medium-sized,TRBV19,TGTGCCAGTAGCCGGGACAGTTTCTTAGCCGGGGAGCTGTTTTTT,CASSRDSFLAGELFF
-,TRBJ1-1,medium-sized,TRBV19,TGTGCCAGTAGGCTACAGGGGAACACTGAAGCTTTCTTT,CASRLQGNTEAFF
-,TRBJ2-3,medium-sized,TRBV12-3/TRBV12-4,TGTGCCAGCAGTTTTCCCGGGGATACGCAGTATTTT,CASSFPGDTQYF
-,TRBJ2-7,large,TRBV7-2,TGTGCCAGCAGCCTCTCGGGGGGGACAGGGCCTCTCCCCTACGAGCAGTACTTC,CASSLSGGTGPLPYEQYF
TRBD2,TRBJ2-1,large,TRBV7-9,TGTGCCAGCAGCTTATCCCTTACTAGCGGGGGGGTGTCCTACAATGAGCAGTTCTTC,CASSLSLTSGGVSYNEQFF
-,TRBJ2-4,large,TRBV29-1,TGCAGCGGTAGGGTTTTTAACATTCAGTACTTC,CSGRVFNIQYF
-,TRBJ1-1,few,TRBV19,TGTGCCAGTAGTATGGGTTTCTGGGACACTGAAGCTTTCTTT,CASSMGFWDTEAFF
-,TRBJ2-6,medium-sized,TRBV19,TGTGCCAGTAGTTACGGGGTTGGGGCCAACGTCCTGACTTTC,CASSYGVGANVLTF
-,TRBJ2-1,large,TRBV6-2/TRBV6-3,TGTGCCAGCAGTACACACGATAACCCAGAGCAGTTCTTC,CASSTHDNPEQFF
-,TRBJ2-7,large,TRBV29-1,TGCAGCGTTTGGGCAGGGGACACGGAGCAGTACTTC,CSVWAGDTEQYF
TRBD2,TRBJ2-3,large,TRBV5-6,TGTGCCAGCAGCTTCATCAACCAGCTCCTACTAGCGGGAGACACAGATACGCAGTATTTT,CASSFINQLLLAGDTDTQYF
-,TRBJ2-2,large,TRBV19,TGTGCCAGTAGTGTGACTAGTCTTGCCGGGGAGCTGTTTTTT,CASSVTSLAGELFF
-,TRBJ2-2,medium-sized,TRBV7-2,TGTGCCAGCAGCTTAGCGCGGCGCCTAGAGGTGAACACCGGGGAGCTGTTTTTT,CASSLARRLEVNTGELFF
TRBD1,TRBJ2-2,few,TRBV9,TGTGCCAGCAGCGTTTGGACAGGGGATGGTTCCGGGGAGCTGTTTTTT,CASSVWTGDGSGELFF
-,TRBJ1-2,large,TRBV19,TGTGCCAGTAGCACAGCCTATGGCTACACCTTC,CASSTAYGYTF
-,TRBJ2-7,large,TRBV7-9,TGTGCCAGCAGCAAACTCCCCAGGGCCCACGAGCAGTACTTC,CASSKLPRAHEQYF
TRBD2,TRBJ2-1,-,TRBV25-1,TGTGCCAGCAGTGAATGGGGAATAGCGGGATACTCATACAATGAGCAGTTCTTC,CASSEWGIAGYSYNEQFF
-,TRBJ2-7,hyperexpanded,TRBV5-6,TGTGCCAGCAGCTTGTCCCATGTGGTAGCCTACGAGCAGTACTTC,CASSLSHVVAYEQYF
-,TRBJ2-1,medium-sized,TRBV20-1,TGCAGTGCTAGATACATAAATGAGCAGTTCTTC,CSARYINEQFF
TRBD1,TRBJ2-1,medium-sized,TRBV12-3/TRBV12-4,TGTGCCAGCAGTTCACCGGGACAGGGATACAATGAGCAGTTCTTC,CASSSPGQGYNEQFF
TRBD2,TRBJ2-2,medium-sized,TRBV19,TGTGCCAGTAGTTGGGGACTAGCGGCCGGGGGGACCGGGGAGCTGTTTTTT,CASSWGLAAGGTGELFF
-,TRBJ1-6,medium-sized,TRBV7-2,TGTGCCAGCACGGTGAAGACCTATAATTCACCCCTCCACTTT,CASTVKTYNSPLHF
TRBD1,TRBJ2-1,large,TRBV18,TGTGCCAGCTCACCACCGGGACAGGGGGTCAATGAGCAGTTCTTC,CASSPPGQGVNEQFF
-,TRBJ2-5,large,TRBV27,TGTGCCAGCAGTTTAATAGGGCCCCGGGGCGCGGTTGAAGAGACCCAGTACTTC,CASSLIGPRGAVEETQYF
-,TRBJ2-7,medium-sized,TRBV7-2,TGTGCCAGCAGCCCGGGGTCGGGGATCGGCTACGAGCAGTACTTC,CASSPGSGIGYEQYF
-,TRBJ2-7,medium-sized,TRBV6-2/TRBV6-3,TGTGCCAGCACAGCTCGGGGCTACGAGCAGTACTTC,CASTARGYEQYF
-,TRBJ2-1,few,TRBV20-1,TGCAGTGCTAGACAGCGCTCCTACAATGAGCAGTTCTTC,CSARQRSYNEQFF
TRBD1,TRBJ2-2,large,TRBV2,TGTGCCAGCAGTGAAGTCCAGGGGGCTGGAACCGGGGAGCTGTTTTTT,CASSEVQGAGTGELFF
-,TRBJ2-7,hyperexpanded,TRBV21-1,TGTGCCAGCAGCACAGCGGCTAGCGGGGGGGTCTCCTCCTACGAGCAGTACTTC,CASSTAASGGVSSYEQYF
TRBD2,TRBJ2-7,medium-sized,TRBV7-2,TGTGCCAGCAGCTTATTTGCGGGGGGCGAGAACGAGCAGTACTTC,CASSLFAGGENEQYF
-,TRBJ1-1,large,TRBV19,TGTGCCAGCTGCTTACAGGGTGCGGTCACTGAAGCTTTCTTT,CASCLQGAVTEAFF
-,TRBJ2-3,medium-sized,TRBV19,TGTGCCAGTAGTATGGGACCAGGGACAGATACGCAGTATTTT,CASSMGPGTDTQYF
TRBD1,TRBJ2-7,medium-sized,TRBV29-1,TGCAGCGCCGGACAGGGAGATTACGAGCAGTACTTC,CSAGQGDYEQYF
-,TRBJ2-5,large,TRBV19,TGTGCCAGTAGTATACGGGGCGCTGGGAAGACCCAGTACTTC,CASSIRGAGKTQYF
-,TRBJ1-1,large,TRBV29-1,TGCAGCTCCCGCCTTGGCGTTACTGAAGCTTTCTTT,CSSRLGVTEAFF
-,TRBJ1-5,large,TRBV29-1,TGCAGCGTAGGGGATCAGCCCCAGCATTTT,CSVGDQPQHF
-,TRBJ1-2,large,TRBV27,TGTGCCAGCAAAACGACAGACTCTATCTACGGCTACACCTTC,CASKTTDSIYGYTF
TRBD2,TRBJ2-5,-,TRBV4-3,TGCGCCAGCAGCCAAGATGGCGGGGGGCCAGAGACCCAGTACTTC,CASSQDGGGPETQYF
TRBD2,TRBJ2-7,large,TRBV30,TGTGTCGTCGGGGGGGACATGAGCTCCTACGAGCAGTACTTC,CVVGGDMSSYEQYF
TRBD1,TRBJ2-3,medium-sized,TRBV7-6,TGTGCCAGCAGCTTCGACCGAGACAGGGATTCGACAGATACGCAGTATTTT,CASSFDRDRDSTDTQYF
-,TRBJ2-1,-,TRBV19,TGTGCCAGTAGTATGTACGACCCTGGCGATGAGCAGTTCTTC,CASSMYDPGDEQFF
-,TRBJ1-1,medium-sized,TRBV19,TGTGCCAGTAGTGCGGGGTACACTGAAGCTTTCTTT,CASSAGYTEAFF
TRBD2,TRBJ2-2,medium-sized,TRBV12-3/TRBV12-4,TGTGCCAGCAGTTTCGGACGGGGGGGCGCCGGGGAGCTGTTTTTT,CASSFGRGGAGELFF